This T cell receptor (beta chain) is from a study of T-cell memory formation after mild COVID-19. The CDR3 sequence is 15 residues long. The germline V and J ends were trimmed by 2 bases and 0 bases, with 12 bases remaining between them. Germline CDR1 is SGHRS and CDR2 is YFSETQ. TCRdb used MiXCR to reprocess the 5' RACE reads, holding one entry per CDR3 protein. In the table there are fewer than 450,000 distinct CDR3 sequences, roughly 24% of which are singletons. The J gene is TRBJ2-7, the V gene TRBV5-1, with D uncertain. The sequence came from an adult woman who had mild COVID-19 (a few samples of this study predate the infection). Cell type and time point are not known. Source material: PBMCs or a T cell subset sorted from them (not recorded which). The CDR3 here is CASSFHPAISYEQYF. The CDR3 DNA is TGCGCCAGCAGCTTTCATCCAGCCATCTCCTACGAGCAGTACTTC.